This T cell receptor (beta chain) was sequenced for a study of OX40 agonist ivuxolimab in advanced cancers. For the study at large: An agonistic anti-OX40 (CD134) antibody, ivuxolimab, was used to treat the patients.

V was shortened by 7 bases and J by 0 bases, with 10 bases between the two germline ends. The germline gives CDR1 LNHDA, CDR2 SQIVND (reference sequence). The CDR3 runs 14 residues. Produced via immunoSEQ multiplex PCR; TCRdb's table is partial and in-frame only. The sample contains about 77,000 clones, about 85% of which appear only once. As for this clone: Its antigen is unknown.

Whole-study findings and limits: Averaging showed that CD8+ T cells had more expanded clones than CD4+ did.

This receptor was taken from an adult with an advanced solid tumor such as melanoma, head and neck, liver or kidney cancer. The input for sequencing was CD4+ or CD8+ T cells sorted from blood, taken in a trial of the OX40 agonist ivuxolimab. The gene calls are TRBV19 and TRBJ2-1; D gene uncertain. In DNA form, the CDR3 reads TGTGCCAGTACCCGCGATGGCTCCTACAATGAGCAGTTCTTC. Protein: CASTRDGSYNEQFF.